This record concerns one T cell receptor (beta chain) sequence. This sample is part of a study of blood T cell repertoires in COVID-19. Study information: From the United States, Italy and Spain came samples of acute and convalescent COVID-19. PBMCs, B-cell-depleted T cells, or T cells were the source of the cDNA or gDNA that made up the material.

Per the original methods: Estimation of nucleated cell counts relied on the amplification of reference gene primers. Profiled with immunoSEQ multiplex PCR; TCRdb holds only in-frame clones, not every one. V and J calls and clone size come straight from that table; D and trimming were deduced from the DNA. The sample yields fewer than 350,000 clones, approximately 90% seen once. Seattle patient enrollment occurred during active infection, with longitudinal follow-up thereafter. The germline V gene has CDR1 MGHDK and CDR2 SYGVNS. This CDR3 contains 13 residues. V shed 4 bases, J shed 6 bases, and the junction held 5 bases outside the gene matches.

The J gene is TRBJ2-7, the V gene TRBV25-1; the match to TRBD1 covers 8 bases. Sequencing input: peripheral blood. The clonotype originates from a woman aged 25 to 39 with COVID-19, enrolled during active disease. CDR3 residues: CASSGTTGVEQYF. Here the CDR3 DNA reads TGTGCCAGCAGTGGAACGACAGGGGTCGAGCAGTACTTC.